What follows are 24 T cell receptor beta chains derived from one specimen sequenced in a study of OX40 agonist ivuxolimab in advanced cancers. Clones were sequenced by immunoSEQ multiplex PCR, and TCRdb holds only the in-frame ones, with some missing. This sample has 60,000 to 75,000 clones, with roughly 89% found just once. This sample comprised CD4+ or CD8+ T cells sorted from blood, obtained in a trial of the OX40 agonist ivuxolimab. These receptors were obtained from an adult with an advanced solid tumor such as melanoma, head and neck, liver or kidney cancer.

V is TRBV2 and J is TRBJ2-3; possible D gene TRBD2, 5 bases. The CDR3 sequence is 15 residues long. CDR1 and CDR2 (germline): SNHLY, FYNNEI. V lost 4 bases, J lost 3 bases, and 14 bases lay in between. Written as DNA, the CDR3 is TGTGCCAGCAGTGCGCGCGGGTTAAGGACAGATACGCAGTATTTT. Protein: CASSARGLRTDTQYF.

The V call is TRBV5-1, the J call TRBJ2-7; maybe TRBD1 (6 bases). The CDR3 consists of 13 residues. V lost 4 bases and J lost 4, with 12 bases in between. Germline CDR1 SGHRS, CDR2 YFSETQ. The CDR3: CASSRGSKYEQYF. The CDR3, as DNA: TGCGCCAGCAGCAGGGGGTCTAAATACGAGCAGTACTTC.

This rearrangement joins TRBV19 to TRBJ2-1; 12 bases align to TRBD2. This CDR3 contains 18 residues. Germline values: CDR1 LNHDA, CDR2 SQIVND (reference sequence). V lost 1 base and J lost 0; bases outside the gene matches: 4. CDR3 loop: CASSIVLAGGGSYNEQFF. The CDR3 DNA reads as TGTGCCAGTAGTATAGTTCTAGCGGGAGGGGGCTCCTACAATGAGCAGTTCTTC.

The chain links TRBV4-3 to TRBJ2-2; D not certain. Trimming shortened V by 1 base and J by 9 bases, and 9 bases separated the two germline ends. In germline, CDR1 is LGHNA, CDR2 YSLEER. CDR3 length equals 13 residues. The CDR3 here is CASSQANIRELFF. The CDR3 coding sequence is TGCGCCAGCAGCCAAGCGAATATCCGGGAGCTGTTTTTT.

For the CDR3, the DNA is TGTGCCAGCAGTTGGACTAGCGGGAGGGATGGCGAGCAGTACTTC. Translated, it gives CASSWTSGRDGEQYF. The chain couples TRBV6-1 to TRBJ2-7, with 15 bases identical to TRBD2. Germline V CDR1 and CDR2: MNHNS, SASEGT. V gave up 5 bases and J gave up 6 bases; unmatched junction bases: 5. This CDR3 comprises 15 residues.

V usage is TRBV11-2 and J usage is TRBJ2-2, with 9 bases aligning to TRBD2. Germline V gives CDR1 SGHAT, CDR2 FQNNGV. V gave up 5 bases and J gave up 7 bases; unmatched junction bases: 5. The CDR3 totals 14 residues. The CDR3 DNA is TGTGCCAGCAGCCCGGGACTAGCTGTCGGGGAGCTGTTTTTT. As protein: CASSPGLAVGELFF.

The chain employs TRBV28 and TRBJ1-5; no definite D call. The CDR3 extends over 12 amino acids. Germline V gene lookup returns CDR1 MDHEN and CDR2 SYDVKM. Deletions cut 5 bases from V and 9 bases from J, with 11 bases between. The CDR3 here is CASSPLRRPQHF. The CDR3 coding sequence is TGTGCCAGCAGTCCCCTCCGAAGGCCCCAGCATTTT.

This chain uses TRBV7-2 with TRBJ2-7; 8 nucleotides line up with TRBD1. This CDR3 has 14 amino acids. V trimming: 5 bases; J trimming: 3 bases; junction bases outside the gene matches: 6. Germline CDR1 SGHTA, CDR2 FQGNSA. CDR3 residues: CASSPRQGNYEQYF. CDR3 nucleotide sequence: TGTGCCAGCAGCCCCCGACAGGGGAACTACGAGCAGTACTTC.

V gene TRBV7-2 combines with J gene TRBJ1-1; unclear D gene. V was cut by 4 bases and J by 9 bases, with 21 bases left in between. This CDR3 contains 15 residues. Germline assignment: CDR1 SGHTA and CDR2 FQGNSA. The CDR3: CASSSLRIPTVKAFF. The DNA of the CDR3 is TGTGCCAGCAGCTCCCTTAGGATACCAACGGTAAAAGCTTTCTTT. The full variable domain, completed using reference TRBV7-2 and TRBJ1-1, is GAGVSQSPSNKVTEKGKDVELRCDPISGHTALYWYRQSLGQGLEFLIYFQGNSAPDKSGLPSDRFSAERTGGSVSTLTIQRTQQEDSAVYLCASSSLRIPTVKAFFGQGTRLTVV.

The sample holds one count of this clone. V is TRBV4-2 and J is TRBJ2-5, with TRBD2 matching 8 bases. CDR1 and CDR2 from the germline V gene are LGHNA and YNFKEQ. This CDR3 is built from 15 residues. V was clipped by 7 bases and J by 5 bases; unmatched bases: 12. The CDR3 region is CASTPTGGAGETQYF. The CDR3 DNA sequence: TGTGCCAGCACCCCCACGGGGGGGGCAGGGGAGACCCAGTACTTC.

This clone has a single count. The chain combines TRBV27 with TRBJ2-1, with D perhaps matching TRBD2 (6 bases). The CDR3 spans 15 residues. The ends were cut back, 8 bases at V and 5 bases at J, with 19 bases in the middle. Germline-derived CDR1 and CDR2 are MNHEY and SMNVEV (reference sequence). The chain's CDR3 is CASGPQRVLNNEQFF. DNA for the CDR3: TGTGCCAGCGGACCCCAGCGGGTCCTCAACAATGAGCAGTTCTTC.

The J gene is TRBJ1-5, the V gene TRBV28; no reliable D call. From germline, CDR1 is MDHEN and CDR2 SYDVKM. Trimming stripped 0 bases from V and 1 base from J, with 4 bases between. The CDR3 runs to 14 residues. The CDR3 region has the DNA TGTGCCAGCAGTTTATGGGGGAGCAATCAGCCCCAGCATTTT. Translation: CASSLWGSNQPQHF.

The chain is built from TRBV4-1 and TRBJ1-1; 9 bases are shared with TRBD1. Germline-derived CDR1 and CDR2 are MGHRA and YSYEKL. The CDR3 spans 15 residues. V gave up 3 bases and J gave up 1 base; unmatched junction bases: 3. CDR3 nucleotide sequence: TGCGCCAGCAGCCACACGGACAGGGGGAACACTGAAGCTTTCTTT. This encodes CASSHTDRGNTEAFF.

The CDR3 DNA follows: TGTGCCATCTCGTTGACTAGCGGAGTCGACAATGAGCAGTTCTTC. It encodes CAISLTSGVDNEQFF. This rearrangement joins TRBV10-3 to TRBJ2-1; 9 bases fit TRBD2. Trimming took 8 bases from V and 5 from J; bases not matched to a gene: 10. This CDR3 has 15 amino acids. The germline V gene has CDR1 ENHRY and CDR2 SYGVKD.

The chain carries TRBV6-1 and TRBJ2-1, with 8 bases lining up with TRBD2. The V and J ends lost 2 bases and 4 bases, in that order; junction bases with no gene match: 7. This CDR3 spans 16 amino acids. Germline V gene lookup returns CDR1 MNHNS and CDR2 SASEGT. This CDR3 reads CASSEMSREVYNEQFF. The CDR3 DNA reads TGTGCCAGCAGTGAAATGTCGCGGGAGGTTTACAATGAGCAGTTCTTC.

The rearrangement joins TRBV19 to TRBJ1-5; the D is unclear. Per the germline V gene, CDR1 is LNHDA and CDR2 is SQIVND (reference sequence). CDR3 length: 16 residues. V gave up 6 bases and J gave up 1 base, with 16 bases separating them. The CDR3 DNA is TGTGCCAGTAGCAACACTTGGGGTAGAAGCAATCAGCCCCAGCATTTT. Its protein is CASSNTWGRSNQPQHF.

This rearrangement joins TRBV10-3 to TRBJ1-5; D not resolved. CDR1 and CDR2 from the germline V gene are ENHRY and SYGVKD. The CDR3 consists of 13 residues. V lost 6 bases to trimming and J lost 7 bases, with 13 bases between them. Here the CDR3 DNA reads TGTGCCATCAGCAGCACGACGGAACAGCCCCAGCATTTT. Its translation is CAISSTTEQPQHF.

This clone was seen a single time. The CDR3 DNA follows: TGTGCCAGCAGTTTCGGGCAGGCCACTAGCACAGATACGCAGTATTTT. It specifies CASSFGQATSTDTQYF. The rearrangement links TRBV28 to TRBJ2-3; no reliable D call. The CDR3 has 16 amino acids. V was trimmed by 3 bases and J by 0 bases, leaving 13 bases between them. Germline assignment: CDR1 MDHEN and CDR2 SYDVKM.

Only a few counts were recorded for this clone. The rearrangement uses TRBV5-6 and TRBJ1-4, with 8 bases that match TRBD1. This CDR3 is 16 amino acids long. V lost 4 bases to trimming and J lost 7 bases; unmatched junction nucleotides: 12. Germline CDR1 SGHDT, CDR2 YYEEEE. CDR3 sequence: CASSRGQGQEGEKLFF. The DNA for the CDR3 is TGTGCCAGCAGCCGGGGGCAGGGACAGGAGGGTGAAAAACTGTTTTTT.

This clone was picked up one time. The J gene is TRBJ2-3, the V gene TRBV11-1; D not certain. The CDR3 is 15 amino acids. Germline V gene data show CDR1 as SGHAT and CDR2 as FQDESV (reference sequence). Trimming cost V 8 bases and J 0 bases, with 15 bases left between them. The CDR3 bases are TGTGCCAGCTTGAGGTCATCGCCGAGCACAGATACGCAGTATTTT. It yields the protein CASLRSSPSTDTQYF.

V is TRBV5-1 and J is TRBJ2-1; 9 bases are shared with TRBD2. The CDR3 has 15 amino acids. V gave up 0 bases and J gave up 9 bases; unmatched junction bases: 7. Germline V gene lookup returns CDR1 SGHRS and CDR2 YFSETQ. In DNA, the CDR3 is TGCGCCAGCAGCTTGGATAGCGGGGGCCGGGGTGAGCAGTTCTTC. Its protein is CASSLDSGGRGEQFF.

The DNA of the CDR3 is TGTGCCAGCAGCCGCCAGCCAGGCAGTACCCAGTACTTC. Amino acid sequence: CASSRQPGSTQYF. The chain employs TRBV7-3 and TRBJ2-5; D not certain. The CDR3 totals 13 residues. Germline V lookup: CDR1 SGHTA, CDR2 FQGTGA. V was pared by 5 bases and J by 8 bases, with 15 bases between. The complete variable domain, with remaining parts taken from reference TRBV7-3 and TRBJ2-5, reads GAGVSQTPSNKVTEKGKYVELRCDPISGHTALYWYRQSLGQGPEFLIYFQGTGAADDSGLPNDRFFAVRPEGSVSTLKIQRTERGDSAVYLCASSRQPGSTQYFGPGTRLLVL.

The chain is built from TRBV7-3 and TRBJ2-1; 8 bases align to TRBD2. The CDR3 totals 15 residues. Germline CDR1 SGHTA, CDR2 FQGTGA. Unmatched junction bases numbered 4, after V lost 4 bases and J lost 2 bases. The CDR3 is CASSWAGGPYNEQFF. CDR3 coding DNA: TGTGCCAGCAGCTGGGCGGGAGGTCCCTACAATGAGCAGTTCTTC.

CDR3 region: CASSQGLALPGTGELFF. The CDR3 coding sequence is TGTGCCAGCAGCCAGGGACTAGCTCTCCCGGGCACCGGGGAGCTGTTTTTT. This chain links TRBV11-2 with TRBJ2-2, with TRBD2 matching 9 bases. J lost 4 bases, V lost 5 bases, and 11 bases had no gene match. The V gene's germline CDR1 is SGHAT and CDR2 FQNNGV. The CDR3 is 17 residues long.